Following are 14 T cell receptor beta chains from one sample sequenced in a study of PD-1 blockade in classical Hodgkin lymphoma. The assay was immunoSEQ multiplex PCR, and TCRdb's table has in-frame clones only and misses some. The sample holds around 90,000 clones, about three quarters seen once. Time point indicated: cycle 4 day 1 (C4D1), after less than seven weeks of nivolumab. Following autologous stem cell transplantation, relapse occurred in every patient, and exposure to brentuximab vedotin varied. The input for sequencing was peripheral blood mononuclear cells (PBMCs), taken before the fourth cycle of nivolumab. The origin of the receptors is a human donor with classical Hodgkin lymphoma.

The rearrangement links TRBV7-6 to TRBJ1-2; D is ambiguous. There are 10 residues in the CDR3. Trimming cost V 8 bases and J 6 bases, with 7 bases left between them. CDR1 is SGHVS and CDR2 is FNYEAQ in the germline V gene. CDR3 nucleotides: TGTGCCAGCCGGGGAGATGGCTACACCTTC. Translated, it gives CASRGDGYTF.

This clone was counted a few times. The genes are TRBV15 and TRBJ1-2; TRBD1 matches 7 bases. CDR1 is LNHNV, CDR2 YYDKDF, per germline (reference sequence). CDR3 length: 15 amino acids. After removal of 2 bases from V and 2 bases from J, the junction contained 5 bases not matched to a gene. The CDR3 DNA is TGTGCCACCAGCAGAAACAAGGACAGGAACTATGGCTACACCTTC. Translating gives CATSRNKDRNYGYTF.

The CDR3 protein is CASRATGVAGTEAFF. As DNA, the CDR3 is TGTGCCAGCAGGGCGACAGGGGTGGCCGGCACTGAAGCTTTCTTT. The V and J genes are TRBV2 and TRBJ1-1; 8 bases are shared with TRBD1. CDR3 length: 15 residues. The trim removed 6 bases at V and 4 bases at J, leaving 10 bases unmatched. The germline V gene has CDR1 SNHLY and CDR2 FYNNEI.

This clone was observed a few times. This rearrangement joins TRBV6-5 to TRBJ1-2; a possible D gene is TRBD1 (5 bases). V lost 1 base to trimming and J lost 6 bases, with 15 bases between them. Germline CDR1 MNHEY, CDR2 SVGAGI. There are 15 residues in the CDR3. The CDR3: CASSYFWGREDGYTF. The CDR3 region has the DNA TGTGCCAGCAGTTACTTTTGGGGGAGGGAGGATGGCTACACCTTC.

The CDR3 sequence is CASSPSRQSNQPQHF. CDR3 DNA: TGTGCCAGCTCACCTTCCAGGCAAAGCAATCAGCCCCAGCATTTT. The chain is built from TRBV18 and TRBJ1-5; D is undetermined. CDR1 KGHSH and CDR2 LQKENI come from the germline V gene. V was pared by 3 bases and J by 1 base, with 10 bases between. The CDR3 covers 15 residues.

The CDR3 protein is CAISLTVYNSPLHF. Here the CDR3 DNA reads TGTGCCATCAGCCTGACGGTGTATAATTCACCCCTCCACTTT. This sequence joins TRBV10-3 and TRBJ1-6; D gene unclear. Between the trimmed V and J ends, which lost 6 bases and 4 bases, there was a span of 10 bases. This CDR3 is 14 amino acids long. Per the germline V gene, CDR1 is ENHRY and CDR2 is SYGVKD.

This sequence joins TRBV7-2 and TRBJ2-7, with 12 bases that match TRBD2. The CDR3 sequence is 15 residues long. CDR1 and CDR2 from the germline V gene are SGHTA and FQGNSA. J gave up 3 bases and V 4 bases, and 4 bases lay outside the gene matches. CDR3: CASSWTSGTGYEQYF. CDR3 DNA sequence: TGTGCCAGCAGCTGGACTAGCGGGACTGGCTACGAGCAGTACTTC.

This rearrangement joins TRBV19 to TRBJ1-1; D gene uncertain. Germline CDR1 LNHDA, CDR2 SQIVND (reference sequence). This CDR3 is built from 14 residues. V was clipped by 3 bases and J by 3 bases, with 11 bases between them. The DNA of the CDR3 is TGTGCCAGTAGTATTCGCCGGCAGGACACTGAAGCTTTCTTT. Translating gives CASSIRRQDTEAFF.

This chain connects TRBV5-4 to TRBJ2-7; tentatively, D is TRBD2 (6 bases). CDR3 length equals 15 residues. V lost 5 bases to trimming and J lost 0 bases, with 15 bases between them. Germline V CDR1 and CDR2: SGHNT, YYREEE (reference sequence). CDR3 amino acids: CASSSSSDSSYEQYF. The DNA for the CDR3 is TGTGCCAGCAGTTCGTCTAGCGACAGCTCCTACGAGCAGTACTTC.

The genes are TRBV18 and TRBJ2-6; D uncertain. V was clipped by 3 bases and J by 0 bases, with 9 bases between them. This CDR3 comprises 16 residues. From germline, CDR1 is KGHSH and CDR2 LQKENI. The CDR3 sequence: CASSPSFYSGANVLTF. CDR3 sequence (DNA): TGTGCCAGCTCACCGAGCTTTTACTCTGGGGCCAACGTCCTGACTTTC.

This clone has just one count. The V call is TRBV18, the J call TRBJ1-2; D gene unclear. Germline V lookup: CDR1 KGHSH, CDR2 LQKENI. The CDR3 covers 14 residues. V was cut by 2 bases and J by 4 bases, with 11 bases left in between. In DNA form, the CDR3 reads TGTGCCAGCTCACCAGCGGGAGGGAGCTATGGCTACACCTTC. Amino acid sequence: CASSPAGGSYGYTF.

There are a few counts of this clone. This chain joins TRBV9 and TRBJ2-5; D not resolved. The CDR3 loop spans 14 amino acids. V was cut by 0 bases and J by 1 base, with 7 bases left in between. Per germline, CDR1 SGDLS and CDR2 YYNGEE. The CDR3 is CASSVAGSQETQYF. The CDR3 bases are TGTGCCAGCAGCGTAGCAGGCAGCCAAGAGACCCAGTACTTC.

V and J are TRBV7-9 and TRBJ1-3, with TRBD1 matching over 8 bases. The V and J ends lost 5 bases and 5 bases, in that order; junction bases with no gene match: 8. Germline CDR1 is SEHNR and CDR2 is FQNEAQ (reference sequence). There are 15 residues in the CDR3. The chain's CDR3 is CASSDPGTGRNTIYF. The CDR3 region has the DNA TGTGCCAGCAGCGACCCCGGGACAGGTAGAAACACCATATATTTT.

The chain combines TRBV7-6 with TRBJ2-5; D is undetermined. CDR3 length equals 12 residues. Trimming took 4 bases from V and 1 from J, leaving 4 bases between them. The germline V gene encodes CDR1 SGHVS and CDR2 FNYEAQ. The CDR3 DNA is TGTGCCAGCAGCTCCCCCCAAGAGACCCAGTACTTC. This gives the protein CASSSPQETQYF. Looking up the rest from reference TRBV7-6 and TRBJ2-5 gives the full variable domain: GAGVSQSPRYKVTKRGQDVALRCDPISGHVSLYWYRQALGQGPEFLTYFNYEAQQDKSGLPNDRFSAERPEGSISTLTIQRTEQRDSAMYRCASSSPQETQYFGPGTRLLVL.